Sequencing of this T cell receptor (beta chain) was carried out in a study of shared clonotypes between healthy human individuals (dated by TCRdb to between 2020 and 2021). About the investigation overall: Two women and three men aged 18 to 49 years were included in the cohort. To estimate repertoire size and how much clonotype sharing occurs between individuals, the study deeply sequenced the blood TCR repertoires of a handful of healthy adults. Between about 0.94 and 10 billion PBMCs per donor were obtained by leukapheresis. Different laboratories and diverse techniques were used to prepare libraries and sequence TCR repertoires, to increase sequencing depth and limit assay-specific biases. For each donor, CD4 naive and CD4 memory were each given three plates, CD8 naive was given two plates, and CD8 memory was given one plate.

With regard to this clone: Its antigen remains unidentified. The sample holds no much larger clone one base away, and base qualities are not on file.

Relative to germline, V is 4 bases shorter and J is 2 bases shorter, with 15 bases between their ends. CDR1 and CDR2 are read off the germline V gene (reference sequence) as SGHNT and YYREEE. Inclusive of the bounding cysteine and phenylalanine, the CDR3 is 15 residues long. Here the CDR3 DNA is all that survives: 45 bases in frame from base 1. Using the deep immunoSEQ assay, multiplex PCR amplified TCR CDR3 regions from genomic DNA. For each cell subset, the extracted genomic DNA was distributed evenly across all wells of several immunoSEQ 96-well plates, and each plate served as one replicate. For sorted subsets, each replicate PCR was loaded with about 0.2 ug genomic DNA, equivalent to some 31,000 T cell genomes. The purified libraries were quantified using a Qubit 3.0 fluorometer, sized with a Bioanalyzer 2100, and then quantified again using the KAPA Library Quantification kit. Every immunoSEQ 96-well plate was sequenced on a separate single-read 150-cycle Illumina NextSeq 550 flow cell. Regarding the original processing steps: Because only junctional sequences without quality scores were contained in the immunoSEQ output, filtering matching that applied to full-length reads could not be performed. To assign V/J genes and CDR3, sequences were annotated against IMGT germline references using PyIR, a Python wrapper for IgBLAST v1.9. Reads were removed for weak V/J assignments (E-value above 1e-6), missing CDR3, stop codons, out-of-frame junctions, or ambiguous translated residues. V3J clonotypes were defined as sequences sharing the same inferred V gene, J gene, and CDR3 amino acid sequence. Percentage overlap between repertoires was computed as shared unique clonotypes divided by the size of the smaller repertoire. Repertoire richness was assessed with RTK rarefaction, the Chao1 estimator, and Recon v2.1 estimates of unobserved clonotypes. OLGA was used to compute generation probabilities for all TCRbeta clonotypes that the gDNA method yielded from a few donors. TCRdb stores this immuneACCESS table with in-frame sequences only. Part of the clones is absent; in the studies checked, under half of the shortfall reflects unresolved V genes, and no reason is known for the rest. The DNA was the basis for D and trimming; V, J and clone size are from that table. This sample is represented by 1.6 million or so clones; 98% to 99% of them were singletons. 0.3% to 0.45% of the sample is taken by the ten largest.

Healthy HIV-negative adults with no recently reported acute infections or vaccinations were included as donors. Every donor was a Caucasian adult residing in Nashville, Tennessee, USA. Magnetic negative selection was used to enrich CD4+ T cells, after which naive cells were positively selected on CD45RA and the negative fraction became the memory subset. After blood collection by leukapheresis, PBMCs were isolated using Ficoll-Histopaque density gradient centrifugation and then cryopreserved in the vapor phase of liquid nitrogen. Analytical flow cytometry was used to check the purity and quantity of each magnetically sorted T cell population. Genomic DNA was isolated from each sorted fraction and quantified by UV absorbance on a Nanodrop 2000c. Overall study outcomes, separate from this receptor: Sampling was limited to blood, and TCR repertoires in tissue likely differ from TCR repertoires in blood. Estimated clonotype richness was generally larger for naive than for memory subsets. Even with the large sequencing depth, rarefaction of the sorted-subset datasets indicated that sequencing was incomplete. Sharing across a few donors was observed for roughly 5% of naive CD4, less than 4% of naive CD8, 2% to 2.5% of memory CD4, and less than 0.45% of memory CD8 clonotypes. Compared with non-shared clonotypes, clonotypes shared by all four sorted-subset donors had higher generation probabilities. Because the study included a small number of donors, the genetic and exposure-history diversity represented was limited. Pairwise subsampling led to the expectation that sequencing depth would affect the degree of clonotype sharing among donors.

The origin of this receptor is a man younger than 40 in good health. Sequenced input: naive CD4+ T cells sorted from blood. The cell subset or site label, as the study defines it: CD45RA+ positively selected. The chain employs TRBV5-4 and TRBJ1-2, with no confidently assigned D gene. CDR3 reads: CASSPTTRTNYGYTF. The DNA is as follows: TGTGCCAGCAGCCCTACGACGCGCACGAACTATGGCTACACCTTC. Here the CDR3 is joined to the reference TRBV5-4 and TRBJ1-2 genes, and the full variable domain is: ETGVTQSPTHLIKTRGQQVTLRCSSQSGHNTVSWYQQALGQGPQFIFQYYREEENGRGNFPPRFSGLQFPNYSSELNVNALELDDSALYLCASSPTTRTNYGYTFGSGTRLTVV.